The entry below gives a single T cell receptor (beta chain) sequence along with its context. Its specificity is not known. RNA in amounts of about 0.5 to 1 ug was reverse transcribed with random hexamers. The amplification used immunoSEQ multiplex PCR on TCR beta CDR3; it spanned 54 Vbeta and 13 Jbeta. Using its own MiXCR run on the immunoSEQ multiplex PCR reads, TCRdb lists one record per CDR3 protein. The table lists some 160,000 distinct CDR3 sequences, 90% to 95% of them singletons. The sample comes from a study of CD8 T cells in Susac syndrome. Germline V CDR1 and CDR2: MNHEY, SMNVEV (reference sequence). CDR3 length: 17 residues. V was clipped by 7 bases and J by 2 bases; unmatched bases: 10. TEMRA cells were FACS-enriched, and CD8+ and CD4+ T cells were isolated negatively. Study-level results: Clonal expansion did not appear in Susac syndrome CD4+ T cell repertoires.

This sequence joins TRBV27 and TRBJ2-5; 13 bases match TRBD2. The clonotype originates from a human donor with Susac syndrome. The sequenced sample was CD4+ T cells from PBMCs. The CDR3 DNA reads TGTGCCAGCACCCGATTGGGACTAGCGGGGTATCAAGAGACCCAGTACTTC. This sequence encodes CASTRLGLAGYQETQYF.